This TCR beta chain was sequenced for a study of breast tumors, draining lymph nodes, adjacent tissues. Study results and caveats: Luminal-like breast cancer showed significantly greater tumor-nontumor repertoire similarity than basal-like breast cancer did. Tumor TCR diversity was below lymph nodes but above nontumor tissue. The data were judged consistent with most tumor T cells coming from lymph node and expanding in tumor.

This CDR3 has 14 residues. Germline V gene lookup returns CDR1 MRHNA and CDR2 SNTAGT. Axillary draining lymph nodes of breast cancer patients supplied the node samples. MiXCR was run by TCRdb on the multiplex PCR reads, yielding one entry per CDR3 protein. The sample consists of some 150,000 distinct CDR3 sequences, around 35% of them appearing once. The count of this clonotype is one. The target antigen is unknown. This could be a read error, since a much larger clone is one nucleotide away. The source of this sequence is a female donor with breast cancer. Some clones in this sample may be carry-over from other donors' samples. The rearrangement links TRBV6-4 to TRBJ2-7; D remains ambiguous. Specimen: axillary lymph node tissue. The CDR3 nucleotides read TGTGCCAGCAGTTACTCCCTAGTCGCCCGCGAGCAGTACTTC. Residues: CASSYSLVAREQYF.